Sequencing of this T cell receptor beta chain was carried out in a study of OX40 agonist ivuxolimab in advanced cancers. The CDR3 covers 16 residues. The V gene lost 0 bases and the J gene lost 6 bases, with 17 bases spanning the gap. Germline V gene lookup returns CDR1 MGHRA and CDR2 YSYEKL. Some clones are missing from TCRdb's copy, which holds only in-frame ones; the method was immunoSEQ multiplex PCR. Among approximately 80,000 clones listed, 80% to 95% were seen once. The chain joins TRBV4-1 to TRBJ1-2; tentatively, D is TRBD1 (6 bases). The sequencing used CD4+ or CD8+ T cells sorted from blood, collected in a trial of the OX40 agonist ivuxolimab. This TCR came from an adult with an advanced solid tumor such as melanoma, head and neck, liver or kidney cancer. CDR3 sequence: CASSQDVTGWNNGYTF. As DNA, the CDR3 is TGCGCCAGCAGCCAAGACGTGACAGGTTGGAACAATGGCTACACCTTC.